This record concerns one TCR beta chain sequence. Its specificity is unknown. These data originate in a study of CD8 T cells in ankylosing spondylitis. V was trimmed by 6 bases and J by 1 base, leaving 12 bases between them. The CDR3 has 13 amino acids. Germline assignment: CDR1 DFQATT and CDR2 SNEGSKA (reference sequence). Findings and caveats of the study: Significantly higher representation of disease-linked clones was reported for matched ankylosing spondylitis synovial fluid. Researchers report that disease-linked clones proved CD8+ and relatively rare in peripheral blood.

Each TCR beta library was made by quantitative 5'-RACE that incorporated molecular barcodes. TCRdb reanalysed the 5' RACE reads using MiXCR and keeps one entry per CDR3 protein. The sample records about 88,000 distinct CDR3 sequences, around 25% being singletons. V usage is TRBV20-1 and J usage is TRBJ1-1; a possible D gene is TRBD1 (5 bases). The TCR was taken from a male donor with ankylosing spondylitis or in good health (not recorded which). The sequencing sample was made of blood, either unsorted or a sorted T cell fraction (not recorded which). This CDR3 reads CSAPFGANTEAFF. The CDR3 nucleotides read TGCAGTGCACCCTTTGGGGCGAACACTGAAGCTTTCTTT.